The present T cell receptor beta chain was sequenced within a study of blood T cell repertoires in COVID-19. The wider study: Some COVID-19 samples were acute and others convalescent; all came from the United States, Italy and Spain. T cells, B-cell-depleted T cells, or PBMCs provided the cDNA or gDNA that served as material.

V was pared by 4 bases and J by 3 bases, with 6 bases of the junction left unmatched. CDR3 length: 16 residues. Germline V gene data show CDR1 as LGHDT and CDR2 as YNNKEL (reference sequence). Source study methods: Scientists estimated how many nucleated cells there were by amplifying reference gene primers. Using immunoSEQ multiplex PCR, the repertoire was profiled, and TCRdb retains in-frame clones only, with some absent. V and J calls and clone size are given by that table; D and trimming were obtained from the DNA. This table holds under 300,000 clones, around 90% found once. Cohort allocation depended upon clinical history that participants reported.

The sequence was collected from a woman aged 25 to 39 with acute COVID-19. This chain links TRBV3-1 (or the pseudogene TRBV3-2) with TRBJ2-3; 11 nucleotides align to TRBD2. The source material was PBMCs or T cells enriched from blood (not recorded which). CDR3 coding DNA: TGTGCCAGCAGCCGCAATAGCGGGGGGGCAACAGATACGCAGTATTTT. It specifies CASSRNSGGATDTQYF.